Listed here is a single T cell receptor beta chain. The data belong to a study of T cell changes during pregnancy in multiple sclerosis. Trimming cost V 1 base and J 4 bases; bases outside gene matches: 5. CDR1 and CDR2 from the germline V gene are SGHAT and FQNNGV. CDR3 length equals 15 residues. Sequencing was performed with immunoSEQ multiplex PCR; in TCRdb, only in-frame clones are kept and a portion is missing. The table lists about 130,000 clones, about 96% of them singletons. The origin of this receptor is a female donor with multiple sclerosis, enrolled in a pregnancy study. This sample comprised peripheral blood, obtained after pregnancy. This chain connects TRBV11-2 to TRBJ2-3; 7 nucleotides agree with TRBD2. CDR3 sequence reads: CASSLARGRADTQYF. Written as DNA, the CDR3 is TGTGCCAGCAGCTTAGCCCGCGGGAGAGCAGATACGCAGTATTTT. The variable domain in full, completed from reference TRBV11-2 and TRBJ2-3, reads EAGVAQSPRYKIIEKRQSVAFWCNPISGHATLYWYQQILGQGPKLLIQFQNNGVVDDSQLPKDRFSAERLKGVDSTLKIQPAKLEDSAVYLCASSLARGRADTQYFGPGTRLTVL.